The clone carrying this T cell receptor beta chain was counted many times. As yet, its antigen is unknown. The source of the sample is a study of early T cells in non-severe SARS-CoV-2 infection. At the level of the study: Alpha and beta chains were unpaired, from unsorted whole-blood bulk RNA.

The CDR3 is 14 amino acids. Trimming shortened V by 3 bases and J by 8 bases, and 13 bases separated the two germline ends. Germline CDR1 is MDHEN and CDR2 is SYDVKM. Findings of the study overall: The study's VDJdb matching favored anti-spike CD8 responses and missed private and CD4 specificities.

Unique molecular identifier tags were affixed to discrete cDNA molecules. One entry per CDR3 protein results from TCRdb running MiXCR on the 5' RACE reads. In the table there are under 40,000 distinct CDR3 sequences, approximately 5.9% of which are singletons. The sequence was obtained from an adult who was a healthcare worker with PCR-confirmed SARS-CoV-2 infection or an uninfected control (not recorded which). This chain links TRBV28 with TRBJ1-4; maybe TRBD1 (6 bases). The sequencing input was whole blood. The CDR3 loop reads CASSFGGRTEKLFF. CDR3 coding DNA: TGTGCCAGCAGTTTCGGGGGGCGCACGGAAAAACTGTTTTTT.